This T cell receptor (beta chain) was sequenced in a study of cytomegalovirus exposure and HLA in healthy donors. Turning to the study itself: Out of roughly 200 million T cells, an earlier analysis found fewer than 140 million unique TCR beta sequences in total. Findings and caveats of the study: The investigators catalogued 150 or so TCR beta chains as cytomegalovirus-associated.

PCR employed 60 Vbeta and 13 Jbeta primers. TCRdb keeps only in-frame clones here, not all; method: immunoSEQ multiplex PCR. Among about 130,000 clones listed, roughly three quarters were seen once. CDR3 length equals 13 residues. Trimming shortened V by 7 bases and J by 2 bases, and 9 bases separated the two germline ends. Per germline, CDR1 MNHNY and CDR2 SVGAGI (reference sequence). Points on this clone: Its antigen is not known.

This TCR came from a woman in her twenties or thirties in good health and CMV-seronegative. The sequenced sample consisted of PBMCs. V usage is TRBV6-6 and J usage is TRBJ1-5; D not resolved. The CDR3 DNA sequence: TGTGCCAGCACGCGATTGGGCAATCAGCCCCAGCATTTT. Protein sequence: CASTRLGNQPQHF.